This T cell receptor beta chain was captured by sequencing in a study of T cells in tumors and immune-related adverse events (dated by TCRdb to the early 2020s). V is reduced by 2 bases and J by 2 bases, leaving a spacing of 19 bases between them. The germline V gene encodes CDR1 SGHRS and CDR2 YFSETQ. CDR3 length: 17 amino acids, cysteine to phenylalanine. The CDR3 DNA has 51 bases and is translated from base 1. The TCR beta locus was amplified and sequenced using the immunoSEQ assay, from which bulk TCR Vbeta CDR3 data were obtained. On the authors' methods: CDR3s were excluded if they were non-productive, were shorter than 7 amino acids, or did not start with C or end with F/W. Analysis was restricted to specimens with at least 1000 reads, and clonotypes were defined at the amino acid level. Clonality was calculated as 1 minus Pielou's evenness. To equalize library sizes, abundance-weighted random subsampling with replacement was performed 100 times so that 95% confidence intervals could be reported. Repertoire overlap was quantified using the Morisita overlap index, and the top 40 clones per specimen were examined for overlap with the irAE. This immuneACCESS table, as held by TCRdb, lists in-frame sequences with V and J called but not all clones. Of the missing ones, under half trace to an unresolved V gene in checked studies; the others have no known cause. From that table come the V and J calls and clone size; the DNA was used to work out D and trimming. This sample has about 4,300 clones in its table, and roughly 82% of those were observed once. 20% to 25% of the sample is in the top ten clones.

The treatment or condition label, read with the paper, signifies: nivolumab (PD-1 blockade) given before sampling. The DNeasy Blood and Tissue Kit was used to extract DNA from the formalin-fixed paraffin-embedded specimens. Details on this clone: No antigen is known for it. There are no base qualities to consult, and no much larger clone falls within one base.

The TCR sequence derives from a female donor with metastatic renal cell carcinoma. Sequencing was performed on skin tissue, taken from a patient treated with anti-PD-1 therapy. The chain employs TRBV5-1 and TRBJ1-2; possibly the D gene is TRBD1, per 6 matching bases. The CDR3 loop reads CASSFSLGTQGNYGYTF. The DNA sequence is TGCGCCAGCAGCTTTTCCCTAGGAACACAGGGAAACTATGGCTACACCTTC.